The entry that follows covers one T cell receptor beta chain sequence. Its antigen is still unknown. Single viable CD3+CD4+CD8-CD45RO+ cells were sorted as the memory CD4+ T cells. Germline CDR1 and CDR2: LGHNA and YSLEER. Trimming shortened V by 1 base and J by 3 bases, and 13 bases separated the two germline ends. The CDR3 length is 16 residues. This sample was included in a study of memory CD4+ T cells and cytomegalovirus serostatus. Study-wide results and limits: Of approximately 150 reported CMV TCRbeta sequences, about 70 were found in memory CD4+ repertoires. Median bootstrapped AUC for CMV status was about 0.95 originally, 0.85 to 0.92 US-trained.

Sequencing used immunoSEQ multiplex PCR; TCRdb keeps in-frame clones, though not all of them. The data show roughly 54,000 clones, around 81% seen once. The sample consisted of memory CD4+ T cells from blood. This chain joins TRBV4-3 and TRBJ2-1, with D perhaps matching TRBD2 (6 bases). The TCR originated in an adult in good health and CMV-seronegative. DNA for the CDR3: TGCGCCAGCAGCCAAGTGGCGGGACGTTACTACAATGAGCAGTTCTTC. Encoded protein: CASSQVAGRYYNEQFF.